The 20 T cell receptor beta chains reported below all come from one sample, sequenced in a study of T cells in Graves' hyperthyroidism and ophthalmopathy. Researchers amplified the TCR beta CDR3 regions from RNA transcripts. A first-round RT-PCR of the TCR CDR3 used the HTBI primer set. TCRdb re-derived calls from the multiplex PCR reads in MiXCR, one entry per CDR3 protein. This repertoire shows 640,000 or so distinct CDR3 sequences, under 15% found once; its top ten account for roughly 4.5%. The specimen sequenced was blood. These receptors all stem from a woman in her thirties or forties with Graves' ophthalmopathy.

This clonotype was counted ten times or more. The V call is TRBV6-2 or TRBV6-3, the J call TRBJ1-5, with TRBD1 matching 7 bases. In germline, CDR1 is MNHEY, CDR2 SVGEGT. V lost 9 bases to trimming and J lost 2 bases; unmatched junction nucleotides: 4. The CDR3 loop spans 13 amino acids. CDR3 amino acids: CASLGQGNQPQHF. CDR3 DNA sequence: TGTGCCAGTCTAGGACAGGGCAATCAGCCCCAGCATTTT.

The table lists this clonotype with many counts. The chain joins TRBV6-1 to TRBJ1-1; possibly TRBD1 for D (5 bases). The germline V gene encodes CDR1 MNHNS and CDR2 SASEGT. The CDR3 consists of 15 residues. Trimming pared 3 bases from V and 1 base from J, leaving 12 bases between. CDR3 in DNA: TGTGCCAGCAGTGAGGGACCGCGAGAGAACACTGAAGCTTTCTTT. Translation gives CASSEGPRENTEAFF.

This clonotype was observed at least ten times. The chain has TRBV20-1 and TRBJ1-1; tentative D call: TRBD1 (6 bases). This CDR3 comprises 13 residues. Germline V gene sequence: CDR1 DFQATT, CDR2 SNEGSKA (reference sequence). V lost 3 bases to trimming and J lost 9 bases, with 17 bases between them. DNA of the CDR3: TGCAGTGCTAGCCCCTGGGGGGGGGCGAAAGCTTTCTTT. Encoded protein: CSASPWGGAKAFF.

Ten or more counts support this clonotype. The chain is built from TRBV6-1 and TRBJ2-7; 8 bases agree with TRBD1. Germline V CDR1 and CDR2: MNHNS, SASEGT. The CDR3 is made up of 14 amino acids. With V trimmed by 1 base and J by 4 bases, 3 bases remained unmatched. CDR3 bases: TGTGCCAGCAGTGAAGGACAGGGGAGGTACGAGCAGTACTTC. As protein: CASSEGQGRYEQYF.

The chain recombines TRBV20-1 with TRBJ1-2, with no clear D. Germline CDR1 is DFQATT and CDR2 is SNEGSKA (reference sequence). Trimming took 0 bases from V and 3 from J, leaving 14 bases between them. The CDR3 contains 15 residues. CDR3 DNA sequence: TGCAGTGCTAGAGATCAAAGGAGCGGGGACTATGGCTACACCTTC. Amino acid sequence: CSARDQRSGDYGYTF.

This clonotype came up many times. Here the CDR3 omits its conserved ending phenylalanine or tryptophan, so a read error is the likely source. Because the CDR3's place on the DNA is in doubt, the DNA is left out and the CDR3 is given as listed by TCRdb. The chain recombines TRBV20-1 with TRBJ1-1; the DNA was not used to check the table's D call, TRBD1. Counting both end residues, the CDR3 totals 9 amino acids. Germline V gene data show CDR1 as DFQATT and CDR2 as SNEGSKA (reference sequence). The chain's CDR3 is CSALAGTAI.

This clonotype was recorded many times. The gene calls are TRBV11-3 and TRBJ2-7; D uncertain. Germline values: CDR1 SGHNT, CDR2 YENEEA. The ends were cut back, 4 bases at V and 0 bases at J, with 10 bases in the middle. The CDR3 length is 14 residues. The CDR3 sequence: CASSSRYNSYEQYF. The CDR3 DNA is TGTGCCAGCAGCTCGAGATACAACTCCTACGAGCAGTACTTC.

This chain connects TRBV12-5 to TRBJ1-1; D is unclear. Trimming removed 4 bases from V and 2 bases from J, with 8 bases in between. The CDR3 totals 13 residues. Germline V gene lookup returns CDR1 LGHNT and CDR2 FRNRAP. The CDR3 loop reads CASGSLGNTEAFF. CDR3 DNA sequence: TGTGCTAGTGGTTCCCTGGGAAACACTGAAGCTTTCTTT. The complete variable domain, with remaining parts taken from reference TRBV12-5 and TRBJ1-1, reads DARVTQTPRHKVTEMGQEVTMRCQPILGHNTVFWYRQTMMQGLELLAYFRNRAPLDDSGMPKDRFSAEMPDATLATLKIQPSEPRDSAVYFCASGSLGNTEAFFGQGTRLTVV.

Notes on this clonotype: Because the CDR3's place on the DNA is in doubt, the DNA is left out and the CDR3 is given as listed by TCRdb. V gene TRBV5-1 combines with J gene TRBJ2-5; the table's TRBD1 call for D was not verified on the DNA. Germline loops: CDR1 SGHRS, CDR2 YFSETQ. The CDR3 region is 15 residues in length, termini included. CDR3 residues: CASSFGNGGPETQYF.

This clonotype was detected ten times or more. The chain carries TRBV2 and TRBJ1-1, with no clear D. Germline V gene lookup returns CDR1 SNHLY and CDR2 FYNNEI. This CDR3 region has 13 residues. Trimming took off 7 bases at V and 0 bases at J, with 9 bases between the two ends. The CDR3 reads CASMVRLNTEAFF. The CDR3 DNA sequence: TGTGCCAGCATGGTGCGATTGAACACTGAAGCTTTCTTT.

This clonotype appeared once. J is TRBJ2-7 and V is TRBV11-2; TRBD2 is a possible D gene (6 bases). V lost 5 bases to trimming and J lost 8 bases, with 25 bases between them. This CDR3 region has 16 residues. From germline, CDR1 is SGHAT and CDR2 FQNNGV. Written as DNA, the CDR3 is TGTGCCAGCAGCCCTAGTGTCCGACTAGGGCTATTCAAGCAGTACTTC. Translating it yields CASSPSVRLGLFKQYF.

This clonotype was detected many times. The V and J genes are TRBV20-1 and TRBJ1-1; D unresolved. Germline CDR1 is DFQATT and CDR2 is SNEGSKA (reference sequence). Trimming took 6 bases from V and 0 from J, leaving 14 bases between them. The CDR3 consists of 14 residues. CDR3 protein: CSAREPIMNTEAFF. CDR3 coding DNA: TGCAGTGCCCGCGAGCCTATTATGAACACTGAAGCTTTCTTT.

This sequence joins TRBV6-5 and TRBJ2-5, with 14 nucleotides matching TRBD2. J gave up 4 bases and V 2 bases, and 3 bases lay outside the gene matches. Germline V gene lookup returns CDR1 MNHEY and CDR2 SVGAGI. This CDR3 spans 16 amino acids. CDR3 sequence reads: CASSYGTSGSGETQYF. The CDR3 DNA is TGTGCCAGCAGTTACGGGACTAGCGGGAGCGGAGAGACCCAGTACTTC.

This clonotype has at least ten counts. The CDR3 reads CASSHRGPDPYGYTF. DNA for the CDR3: TGTGCCAGCAGCCACAGGGGCCCCGACCCCTATGGCTACACCTTC. The V call is TRBV6-1, the J call TRBJ1-2; 7 bases map to TRBD1. The length of the CDR3 is 15 residues. Unmatched junction bases numbered 11, after V lost 6 bases and J lost 4 bases. Germline lookup yields CDR1 MNHNS and CDR2 SASEGT.

This clonotype showed up many times. The chain employs TRBV2 and TRBJ2-4, with a weak D call TRBD2 (6 bases). The CDR3 sequence is 12 residues long. V was cut by 7 bases and J by 3 bases, with 7 bases left in between. Germline assignment: CDR1 SNHLY and CDR2 FYNNEI. The CDR3 DNA sequence: TGTGCCAGCATGGACTACAAAAACATTCAGTACTTC. Translating gives CASMDYKNIQYF.

The table lists this clonotype with many counts. This chain uses TRBV28 with TRBJ2-4; 7 nucleotides line up with TRBD2. Germline lookup yields CDR1 MDHEN and CDR2 SYDVKM. The trim removed 7 bases at V and 5 bases at J, leaving 11 bases unmatched. The CDR3 is 15 amino acids. The CDR3 loop is CASTNFGEGQNIQYF. The CDR3 nucleotides read TGTGCCAGCACTAATTTTGGGGAGGGCCAAAACATTCAGTACTTC. Full variable domain (outside the CDR3, taken from reference TRBV28 and TRBJ2-4): DVKVTQSSRYLVKRTGEKVFLECVQDMDHENMFWYRQDPGLGLRLIYFSYDVKMKEKGDIPEGYSVSREKKERFSLILESASTNQTSMYLCASTNFGEGQNIQYFGAGTRLSVL.

This clonotype was picked up many times. The chain has TRBV7-6 and TRBJ2-7, with TRBD2 matching 7 bases. Germline V CDR1 and CDR2: SGHVS, FNYEAQ. V dropped 7 bases and J dropped 0; count of bases not matched to a gene: 18. The CDR3 runs to 18 residues. The CDR3 is CASTRAAGRGRYSYEQYF. The DNA for the CDR3 is TGTGCCAGCACCCGAGCCGCTGGTCGCGGGAGATACTCCTACGAGCAGTACTTC.

The V and J genes are TRBV27 and TRBJ1-6; 8 bases agree with TRBD1. The CDR3 spans 16 residues. Germline V CDR1 and CDR2: MNHEY, SMNVEV (reference sequence). V dropped 5 bases and J dropped 3; count of bases not matched to a gene: 6. In DNA form, the CDR3 reads TGTGCCAGCAGTGCAGGGGGCGCTTACTATAATTCACCCCTCCACTTT. Encoded protein: CASSAGGAYYNSPLHF.

The chain combines TRBV28 with TRBJ1-2, with unresolved D. Germline values: CDR1 MDHEN, CDR2 SYDVKM. V lost 4 bases and J 4 bases, leaving 7 bases between the germline ends. The CDR3 is 12 residues long. CDR3 in amino acids: CASSWRGYGYTF. CDR3 coding DNA: TGTGCCAGCAGTTGGCGGGGCTATGGCTACACCTTC.

This chain links TRBV6-2 or TRBV6-3 with TRBJ1-2; D might be TRBD1 (5 bases). The V gene lost 3 bases and the J gene lost 8 bases, with 13 bases spanning the gap. Germline values: CDR1 MNHEY, CDR2 SVGEGT. The CDR3 contains 13 residues. CDR3 protein: CASSYGRGGGYTF. The CDR3 DNA sequence: TGTGCCAGCAGTTATGGTCGGGGCGGCGGCTACACCTTC.